Shown below are 16 T cell receptor beta chains from a single sample sequenced in a study of identifying expanded T cells in peripheral blood. Assay: immunoSEQ multiplex PCR; the TCRdb copy retains only in-frame clones and omits some. The table lists some 75,000 clones, 75% to 90% of them singletons. Sequenced input: blood. Receptor source: a person aged 18-69 years in good health.

This clone was picked up one time. This sequence joins TRBV19 and TRBJ1-5; D not resolved. V was cut by 7 bases and J by 6 bases, with 10 bases left in between. This CDR3 spans 12 amino acids. CDR1 and CDR2 (germline): LNHDA, SQIVND (reference sequence). The CDR3 nucleotides read TGTGCCAGTACCGGGCCGGGTCAGCCCCAGCATTTT. This codes for CASTGPGQPQHF.

The V call is TRBV5-1, the J call TRBJ2-3; 11 nucleotides align to TRBD2. In germline, CDR1 is SGHRS, CDR2 YFSETQ. This CDR3 has 18 amino acids. V was pared by 3 bases and J by 6 bases, with 15 bases of the junction left unmatched. CDR3 in amino acids: CASSSGELAGGKLDTQYF. CDR3 coding DNA: TGCGCCAGCAGCTCCGGCGAGCTAGCGGGAGGTAAATTGGATACGCAGTATTTT.

This clone was seen only once. In the same sample, other DNA sequences code for this CDR3. V usage is TRBV28 and J usage is TRBJ1-5; weak D call: TRBD1 (6 bases). Trimming left V 4 bases short and J 7 bases short, with 17 bases between. The CDR3 contains 15 residues. CDR1 is MDHEN and CDR2 is SYDVKM in the germline V gene. The CDR3 region is CASSYEQGFRQPQHF. DNA for the CDR3: TGTGCCAGCAGTTACGAACAGGGCTTTAGACAGCCCCAGCATTTT. The full variable domain, its missing parts supplied by reference TRBV28 and TRBJ1-5, is DVKVTQSSRYLVKRTGEKVFLECVQDMDHENMFWYRQDPGLGLRLIYFSYDVKMKEKGDIPEGYSVSREKKERFSLILESASTNQTSMYLCASSYEQGFRQPQHFGDGTRLSIL.

This rearrangement joins TRBV7-4 to TRBJ1-3; no clear D. This CDR3 has 12 amino acids. Trimming cost V 5 bases and J 7 bases, with 9 bases left between them. Looked up from germline, CDR1 is SGHVT and CDR2 is SQSDAQ. CDR3 region: CASSGDRNTIYF. CDR3 nucleotide sequence: TGTGCCAGCAGCGGTGACCGGAACACCATATATTTT.

V and J are TRBV6-5 and TRBJ2-7; no firm D call. Trimming took 2 bases from V and 2 from J, leaving 7 bases between them. CDR1 is MNHEY and CDR2 is SVGAGI in the germline V gene. This CDR3 region has 13 residues. This chain's CDR3 is CASSYISTYEQYF. In nucleotides, the CDR3 is TGTGCCAGCAGTTACATAAGTACCTACGAGCAGTACTTC.

The chain is built from TRBV18 and TRBJ1-1; D unclear. This CDR3 contains 14 residues. Germline V CDR1 and CDR2: KGHSH, LQKENI. V was shortened by 1 base and J by 1 base, with 7 bases between the two germline ends. The CDR3 is CASSPRVGNTEAFF. CDR3 coding DNA: TGTGCCAGCTCACCACGGGTAGGGAACACTGAAGCTTTCTTT.

This clone was seen only a few times. The V call is TRBV28, the J call TRBJ1-2; TRBD1 agrees at 7 bases. V shed 7 bases and J 8 bases; nucleotides not matched to a gene: 16. The germline CDR1 and CDR2 sequences are MDHEN and SYDVKM. The CDR3 loop spans 15 amino acids. This CDR3 reads CASIQRTGRSQGYTF. For the CDR3, the DNA is TGTGCCAGCATTCAAAGGACAGGAAGGTCTCAGGGCTACACCTTC.

The chain uses TRBV7-3 and TRBJ2-1; the D is unclear. Trimming removed 3 bases from V and 3 bases from J, with 12 bases in between. CDR3 length: 15 amino acids. CDR1 SGHTA and CDR2 FQGTGA come from the germline V gene. This chain's CDR3 is CASSLTSLYYNEQFF. In DNA, the CDR3 is TGTGCCAGCAGCTTGACTTCTCTTTACTACAATGAGCAGTTCTTC.

The rearrangement links TRBV5-6 to TRBJ2-5; tentative D call: TRBD1 (5 bases). CDR3 length: 13 amino acids. With 2 bases removed from V and 8 bases from J, the gap between germline ends came to 13 bases. Germline V gene lookup returns CDR1 SGHDT and CDR2 YYEEEE. For the CDR3, the DNA is TGTGCCAGCAGCTTATCCTCTACAGGTACCCAGTACTTC. Encoded protein: CASSLSSTGTQYF.

The J gene is TRBJ2-7, the V gene TRBV6-5; the D gene could be TRBD1 or TRBD2 (5 bases each). The germline V gene has CDR1 MNHEY and CDR2 SVGAGI. The CDR3 spans 16 residues. The V end lost 0 bases, the J end lost 3 bases, and 15 bases lay between the germline ends. CDR3 in amino acids: CASSYSGTESFYEQYF. In DNA form, the CDR3 reads TGTGCCAGCAGTTACTCCGGGACGGAGAGTTTCTACGAGCAGTACTTC.

V is TRBV5-1 and J is TRBJ2-1; D is unresolved. This CDR3 is built from 12 residues. The germline CDR1 and CDR2 sequences are SGHRS and YFSETQ. Trimming shortened V by 1 base and J by 6 bases, and 5 bases separated the two germline ends. The CDR3 region has the DNA TGCGCCAGCAGCTTGAACGGCAATGAGCAGTTCTTC. Translating gives CASSLNGNEQFF.

The V call is TRBV10-3, the J call TRBJ2-1; D is perhaps TRBD2 (7 bases). The V gene's germline CDR1 is ENHRY and CDR2 SYGVKD. The CDR3 totals 17 residues. Between the trimmed V and J ends, which lost 2 bases and 0 bases, there was a span of 14 bases. CDR3 region: CAISEREAGHSYNEQFF. DNA of the CDR3: TGTGCCATCAGTGAGCGGGAGGCGGGACACTCCTACAATGAGCAGTTCTTC.

This clone was observed a single time. This rearrangement joins TRBV10-2 to TRBJ2-3; 12 bases fit TRBD1. This CDR3 contains 14 residues. The germline CDR1 and CDR2 sequences are WSHSY and SAAADI. Germline trimming cut 6 bases from V and 6 bases from J; bases unmatched to any gene: 4. CDR3 coding DNA: TGCGCCAGCAGGACCGGGACAGGGGGCGATACGCAGTATTTT. Translating gives CASRTGTGGDTQYF.

This chain links TRBV7-9 with TRBJ2-1, with 12 bases aligning to TRBD2. Germline trimming cut 5 bases from V and 5 bases from J; bases unmatched to any gene: 10. The CDR3 consists of 17 residues. CDR1 is SEHNR and CDR2 is FQNEAQ in the germline V gene (reference sequence). Written as DNA, the CDR3 is TGTGCCAGCAGCCCACCATGGACTAGCGGGATTAACAATGAGCAGTTCTTC. Its translation is CASSPPWTSGINNEQFF.

V and J are TRBV4-1 and TRBJ2-3, with 8 bases that match TRBD1. This CDR3 comprises 17 residues. The V gene end was trimmed by 2 bases and the J gene end by 6 bases; junction bases not matched to a gene: 13. CDR1 is MGHRA and CDR2 is YSYEKL in the germline V gene. The CDR3: CASSQRPLQGVSDTQYF. In DNA, the CDR3 is TGCGCCAGCAGCCAACGTCCACTACAGGGGGTCTCTGATACGCAGTATTTT.

V and J are TRBV4-2 and TRBJ1-2, with D possibly TRBD1 on 5 matching bases. The CDR3 totals 13 residues. Germline V gene sequence: CDR1 LGHNA, CDR2 YNFKEQ. V was pared by 4 bases and J by 6 bases, with 12 bases between. CDR3 sequence reads: CASSRRGEDGYTF. The CDR3 nucleotides are TGTGCCAGCAGCCGAAGGGGAGAAGATGGCTACACCTTC.